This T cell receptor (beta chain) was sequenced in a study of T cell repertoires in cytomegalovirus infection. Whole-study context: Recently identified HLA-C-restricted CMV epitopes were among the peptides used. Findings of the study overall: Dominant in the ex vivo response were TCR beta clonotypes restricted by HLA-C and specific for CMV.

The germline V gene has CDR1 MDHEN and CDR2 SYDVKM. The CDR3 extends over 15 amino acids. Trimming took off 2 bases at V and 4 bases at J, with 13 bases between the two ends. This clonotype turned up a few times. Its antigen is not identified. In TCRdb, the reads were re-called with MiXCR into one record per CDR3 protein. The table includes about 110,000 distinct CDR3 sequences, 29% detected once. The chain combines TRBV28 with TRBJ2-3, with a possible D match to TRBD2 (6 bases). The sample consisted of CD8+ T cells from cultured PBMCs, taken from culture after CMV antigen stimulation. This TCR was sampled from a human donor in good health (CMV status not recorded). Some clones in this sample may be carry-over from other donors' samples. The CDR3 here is CASSLMEGWADTQYF. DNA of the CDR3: TGTGCCAGCAGTTTAATGGAGGGGTGGGCAGATACGCAGTATTTT. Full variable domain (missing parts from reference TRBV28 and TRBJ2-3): DVKVTQSSRYLVKRTGEKVFLECVQDMDHENMFWYRQDPGLGLRLIYFSYDVKMKEKGDIPEGYSVSREKKERFSLILESASTNQTSMYLCASSLMEGWADTQYFGPGTRLTVL.